A single sample gave rise to the 8 T cell receptor beta chains below, sequenced in a study of T cells in Graves' hyperthyroidism and ophthalmopathy. The CDR3 regions of TCR beta were amplified from RNA transcripts. During a first-round RT-PCR of the TCR CDR3, the HTBI primer set was used. TCRdb re-called the multiplex PCR reads through MiXCR, storing one row per CDR3 protein. The repertoire holds roughly 660,000 distinct CDR3 sequences, with around a sixth as singletons. The sample taken for sequencing was blood. All receptors come from a man in his forties or fifties with Graves' hyperthyroidism.

The chain employs TRBV6-2 or TRBV6-3 and TRBJ2-2; D may correspond to TRBD1 or TRBD2 (7 bases each). Germline CDR1 and CDR2: MNHEY and SVGEGT. The CDR3 runs 16 residues. V gave up 6 bases and J gave up 0 bases, with 14 bases separating them. The CDR3 DNA is TGTGCCAGCAGCATCAGGGGGGGGCCGAACACCGGGGAGCTGTTTTTT. Protein product: CASSIRGGPNTGELFF.

The V gene is TRBV6-1, the J gene TRBJ1-1; D might be TRBD1 (6 bases). V lost 4 bases and J 0 bases, leaving 12 bases between the germline ends. Germline V CDR1 and CDR2: MNHNS, SASEGT. The CDR3 loop spans 15 amino acids. CDR3 in amino acids: CASSAYGTLNTEAFF. CDR3 in DNA: TGTGCCAGCAGTGCCTACGGGACACTGAACACTGAAGCTTTCTTT.

There are many counts of this clonotype. J is TRBJ2-7 and V is TRBV6-2 or TRBV6-3; possibly TRBD1 for D (6 bases). This CDR3 region has 13 residues. CDR1 is MNHEY and CDR2 is SVGEGT in the germline V gene. V lost 7 bases and J lost 4, with 14 bases in between. The CDR3 is CASTLPGQYEQYF. The CDR3 coding sequence is TGTGCCAGCACTCTCCCGGGACAATACGAGCAGTACTTC.

Many counts were recorded for this clonotype. The V gene is TRBV6-1, the J gene TRBJ2-7, with a possible D match to TRBD2 (5 bases). Germline V gene sequence: CDR1 MNHNS, CDR2 SASEGT. Trimming took 10 bases from V and 1 from J, leaving 14 bases between them. The CDR3 sequence is 13 residues long. As DNA, the CDR3 is TGTGCCACCACCTCGAGGGCGTCCTACGAGCAGTACTTC. Encoded protein: CATTSRASYEQYF.

The gene calls are TRBV12-3 or TRBV12-4 and TRBJ1-1, with D possibly TRBD1 on 5 matching bases. V lost 6 bases to trimming and J lost 4 bases, with 12 bases between them. This CDR3 has 13 residues. As DNA, the CDR3 is TGTGCCAGCAGCCTCCCTGGGGCCACTGAAGCTTTCTTT. It codes for CASSLPGATEAFF.

This clonotype was counted between two and nine times. The chain carries TRBV18 and TRBJ1-1; TRBD1 matches 7 bases. The CDR3 length is 16 residues. In germline, CDR1 is KGHSH, CDR2 LQKENI. V lost 2 bases, J lost 0 bases, and 6 bases stayed unmatched. The CDR3 is CASSPTTGELNTEAFF. DNA of the CDR3: TGTGCCAGCTCACCAACCACAGGGGAATTGAACACTGAAGCTTTCTTT.

This clonotype was observed a few times. The chain joins TRBV10-2 to TRBJ2-2; TRBD2 matches at 10 bases. Germline CDR1 is WSHSY and CDR2 is SAAADI. This CDR3 has 15 residues. V lost 4 bases, J lost 7 bases, and 6 bases stayed unmatched. CDR3 DNA: TGCGCCAGCAGTGCCCTAGCGGGAGTCGGCGGGGAGCTGTTTTTT. Amino acids: CASSALAGVGGELFF.

CDR3 protein: CASSHLAGEGTEAFF. The CDR3, as DNA: TGTGCCAGCAGCCATTTGGCAGGGGAGGGGACTGAAGCTTTCTTT. This chain connects TRBV3-1 to TRBJ1-1, with D perhaps matching TRBD1 (6 bases). CDR3 length equals 15 residues. V was cut by 3 bases and J by 5 bases, with 16 bases left in between. Per germline, CDR1 LGHDT and CDR2 YNNKEL (reference sequence).